The entry that follows covers one T cell receptor (beta chain) sequence. Germline is not matched at one junction end, which may reflect a read error. This entry belongs to a study of cytomegalovirus exposure and HLA in healthy donors. At the level of the study: An earlier analysis identified 120 million or so unique TCR beta sequences in about 170 million T cells.

The PCR made use of 60 Vbeta and 13 Jbeta primers. Produced via immunoSEQ multiplex PCR; TCRdb's table is partial and in-frame only. The sample yields roughly 150,000 clones, roughly four fifths seen once. The receptor was derived from a woman between 50 and 59 years old in good health and CMV-seropositive. Material for sequencing was PBMCs.

The DNA of the CDR3 is TGTGCCAGCAGCCAAGATCCGGCGGGGGGCCTACAAGTGACCCAGTACTTC. Translating it yields CASSQDPAGGLQVTQYF. This chain connects TRBV4-2 to TRBJ2-5, with 8 bases identical to TRBD2. CDR1 LGHNA and CDR2 YNFKEQ come from the germline V gene. The CDR3 length is 17 residues.